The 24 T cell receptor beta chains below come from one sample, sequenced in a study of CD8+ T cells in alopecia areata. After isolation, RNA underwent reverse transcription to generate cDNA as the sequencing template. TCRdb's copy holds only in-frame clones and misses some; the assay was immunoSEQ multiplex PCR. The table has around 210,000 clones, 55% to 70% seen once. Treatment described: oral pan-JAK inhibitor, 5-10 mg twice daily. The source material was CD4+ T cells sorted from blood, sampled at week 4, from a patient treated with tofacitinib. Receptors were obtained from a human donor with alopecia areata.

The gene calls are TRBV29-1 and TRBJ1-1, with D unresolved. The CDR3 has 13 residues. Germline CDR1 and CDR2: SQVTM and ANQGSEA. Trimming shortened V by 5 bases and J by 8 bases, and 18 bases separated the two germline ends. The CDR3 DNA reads TGCAGCGTTTTCCTCCACAAGGCACGCGAAGCTTTCTTT. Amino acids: CSVFLHKAREAFF.

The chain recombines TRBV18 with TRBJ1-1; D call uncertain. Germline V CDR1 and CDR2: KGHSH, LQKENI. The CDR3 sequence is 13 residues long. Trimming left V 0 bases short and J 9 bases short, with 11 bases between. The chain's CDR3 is CASSPPGQVQAFF. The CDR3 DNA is TGTGCCAGCTCACCACCAGGCCAGGTACAAGCTTTCTTT.

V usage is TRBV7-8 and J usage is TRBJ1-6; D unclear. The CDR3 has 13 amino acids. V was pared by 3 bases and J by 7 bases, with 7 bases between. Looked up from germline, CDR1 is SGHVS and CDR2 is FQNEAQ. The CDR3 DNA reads TGTGCCAGCAGCTTCAGCGGCAATTCACCCCTCCACTTT. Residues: CASSFSGNSPLHF. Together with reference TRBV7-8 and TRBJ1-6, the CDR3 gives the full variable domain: GAGVSQSPRYKVAKRGQDVALRCDPISGHVSLFWYQQALGQGPEFLTYFQNEAQLDKSGLPSDRFFAERPEGSVSTLKIQRTQQEDSAVYLCASSFSGNSPLHFGNGTRLTVT.

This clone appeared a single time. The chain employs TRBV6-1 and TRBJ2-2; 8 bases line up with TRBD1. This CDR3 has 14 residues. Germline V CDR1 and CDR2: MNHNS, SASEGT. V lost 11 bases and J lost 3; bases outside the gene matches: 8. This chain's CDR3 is CASRGDRYTGELFF. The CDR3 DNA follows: TGTGCCTCCCGTGGGGACAGGTACACCGGGGAGCTGTTTTTT.

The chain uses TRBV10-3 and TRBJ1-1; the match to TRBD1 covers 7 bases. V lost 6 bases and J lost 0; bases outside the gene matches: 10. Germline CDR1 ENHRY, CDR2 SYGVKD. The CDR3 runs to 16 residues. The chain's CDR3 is CAISSQGGQMNTEAFF. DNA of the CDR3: TGTGCCATCAGCAGTCAGGGGGGTCAGATGAACACTGAAGCTTTCTTT.

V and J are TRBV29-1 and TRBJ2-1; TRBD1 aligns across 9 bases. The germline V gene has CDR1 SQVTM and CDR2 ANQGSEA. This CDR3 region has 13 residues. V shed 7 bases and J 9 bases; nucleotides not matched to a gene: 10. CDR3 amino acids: CSAPGTGLGEQFF. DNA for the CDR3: TGCAGCGCTCCCGGGACAGGGTTGGGTGAGCAGTTCTTC.

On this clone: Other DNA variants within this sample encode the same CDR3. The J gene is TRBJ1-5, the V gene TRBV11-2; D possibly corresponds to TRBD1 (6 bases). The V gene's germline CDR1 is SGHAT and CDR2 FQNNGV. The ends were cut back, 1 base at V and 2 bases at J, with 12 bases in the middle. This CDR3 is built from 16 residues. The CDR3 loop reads CASSLGTTGGNQPQHF. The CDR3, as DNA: TGTGCCAGCAGCTTAGGGACGACAGGAGGCAATCAGCCCCAGCATTTT. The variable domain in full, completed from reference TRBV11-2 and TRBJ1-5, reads EAGVAQSPRYKIIEKRQSVAFWCNPISGHATLYWYQQILGQGPKLLIQFQNNGVVDDSQLPKDRFSAERLKGVDSTLKIQPAKLEDSAVYLCASSLGTTGGNQPQHFGDGTRLSIL.

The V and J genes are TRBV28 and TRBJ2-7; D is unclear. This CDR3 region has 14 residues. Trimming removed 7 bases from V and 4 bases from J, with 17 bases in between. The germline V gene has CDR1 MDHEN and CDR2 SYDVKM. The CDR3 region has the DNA TGTGCCAGCACCCCCACCCACTCGGTATACGAGCAGTACTTC. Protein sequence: CASTPTHSVYEQYF.

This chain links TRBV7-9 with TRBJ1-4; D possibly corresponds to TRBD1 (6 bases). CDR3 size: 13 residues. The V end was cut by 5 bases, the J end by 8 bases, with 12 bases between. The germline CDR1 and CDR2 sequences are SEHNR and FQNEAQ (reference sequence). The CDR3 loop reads CASSPSGDEKLFF. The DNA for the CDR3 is TGTGCCAGCAGCCCCTCAGGGGACGAAAAACTGTTTTTT.

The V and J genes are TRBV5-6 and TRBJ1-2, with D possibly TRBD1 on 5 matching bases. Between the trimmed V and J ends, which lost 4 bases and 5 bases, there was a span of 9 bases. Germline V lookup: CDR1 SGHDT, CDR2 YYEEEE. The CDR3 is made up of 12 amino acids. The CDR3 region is CASSPGGYGYTF. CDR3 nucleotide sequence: TGTGCCAGCAGCCCGGGGGGGTATGGCTACACCTTC.

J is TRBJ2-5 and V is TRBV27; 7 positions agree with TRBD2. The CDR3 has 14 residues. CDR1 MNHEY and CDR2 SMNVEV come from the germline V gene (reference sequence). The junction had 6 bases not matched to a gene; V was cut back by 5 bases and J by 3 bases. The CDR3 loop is CASSSRTREETQYF. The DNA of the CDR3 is TGTGCCAGCAGTAGCCGGACTAGGGAAGAGACCCAGTACTTC.

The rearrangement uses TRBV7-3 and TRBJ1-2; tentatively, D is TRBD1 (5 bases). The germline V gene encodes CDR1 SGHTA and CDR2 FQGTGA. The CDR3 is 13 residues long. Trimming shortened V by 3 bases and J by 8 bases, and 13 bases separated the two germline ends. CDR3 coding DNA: TGTGCCAGCAGCTTTTCAGGGTTGGGCGGCTACACCTTC. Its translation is CASSFSGLGGYTF.

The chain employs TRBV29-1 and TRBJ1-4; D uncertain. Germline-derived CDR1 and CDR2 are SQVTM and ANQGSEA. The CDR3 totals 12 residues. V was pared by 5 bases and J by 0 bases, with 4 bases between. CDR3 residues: CSVLATNEKLFF. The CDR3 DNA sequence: TGCAGCGTTTTGGCAACTAATGAAAAACTGTTTTTT.

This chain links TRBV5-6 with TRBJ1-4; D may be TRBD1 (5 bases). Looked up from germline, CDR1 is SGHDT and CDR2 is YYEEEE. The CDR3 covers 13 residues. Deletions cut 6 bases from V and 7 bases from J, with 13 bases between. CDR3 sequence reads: CASTKGQIEKLFF. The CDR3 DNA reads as TGTGCCAGCACGAAAGGACAAATTGAAAAACTGTTTTTT.

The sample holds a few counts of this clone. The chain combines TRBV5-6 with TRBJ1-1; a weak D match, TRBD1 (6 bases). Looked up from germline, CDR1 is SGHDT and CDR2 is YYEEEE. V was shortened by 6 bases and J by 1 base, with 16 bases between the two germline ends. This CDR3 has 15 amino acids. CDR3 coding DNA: TGTGCCAGCATCAGGGGACTGGGACGGAACACTGAAGCTTTCTTT. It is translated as CASIRGLGRNTEAFF.

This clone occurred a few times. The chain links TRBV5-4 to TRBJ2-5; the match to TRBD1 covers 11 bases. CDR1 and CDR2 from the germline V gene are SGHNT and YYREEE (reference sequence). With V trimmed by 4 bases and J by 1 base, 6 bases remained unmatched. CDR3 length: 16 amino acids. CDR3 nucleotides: TGTGCCAGCAGCCGGGGGACAGGGGGATCCCAAGAGACCCAGTACTTC. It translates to CASSRGTGGSQETQYF.

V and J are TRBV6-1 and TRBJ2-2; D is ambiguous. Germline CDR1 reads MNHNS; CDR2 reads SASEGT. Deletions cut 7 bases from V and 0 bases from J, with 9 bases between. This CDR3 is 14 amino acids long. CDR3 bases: TGTGCCAGCACGAGGTCCCCGAACACCGGGGAGCTGTTTTTT. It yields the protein CASTRSPNTGELFF.

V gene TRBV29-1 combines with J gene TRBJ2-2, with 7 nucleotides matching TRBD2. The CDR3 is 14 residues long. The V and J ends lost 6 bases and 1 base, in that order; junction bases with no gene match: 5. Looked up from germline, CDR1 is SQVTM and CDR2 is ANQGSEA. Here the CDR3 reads CSVSGGLNTGELFF. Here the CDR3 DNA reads TGCAGCGTGTCGGGGGGATTGAACACCGGGGAGCTGTTTTTT.

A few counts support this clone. CDR3 bases: TGCAGTGCCCAGGCATATACGCAGTATTTT. Translation: CSAQAYTQYF. This chain connects TRBV20-1 to TRBJ2-3; D ambiguous. V shed 6 bases and J shed 7 bases, with 8 bases lying between them. The CDR3 runs to 10 residues. Germline V gives CDR1 DFQATT, CDR2 SNEGSKA (reference sequence).

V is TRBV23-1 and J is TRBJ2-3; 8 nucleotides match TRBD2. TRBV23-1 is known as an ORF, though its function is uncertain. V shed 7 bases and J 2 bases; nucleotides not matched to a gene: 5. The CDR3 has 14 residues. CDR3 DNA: TGCGCCAGCAAGACTAGCGTCGCCACAGATACGCAGTATTTT. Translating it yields CASKTSVATDTQYF.

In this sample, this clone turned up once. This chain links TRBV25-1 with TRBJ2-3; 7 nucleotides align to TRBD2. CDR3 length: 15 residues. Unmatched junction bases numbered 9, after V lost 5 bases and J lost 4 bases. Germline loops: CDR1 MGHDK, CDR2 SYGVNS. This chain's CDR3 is CASSRAGRDADTQYF. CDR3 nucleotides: TGTGCCAGCAGTAGGGCAGGGAGGGACGCAGATACGCAGTATTTT.

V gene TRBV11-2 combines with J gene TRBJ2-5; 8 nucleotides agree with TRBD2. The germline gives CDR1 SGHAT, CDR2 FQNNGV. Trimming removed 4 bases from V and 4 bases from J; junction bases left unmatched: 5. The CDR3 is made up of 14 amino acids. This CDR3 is CASSSARGGETQYF. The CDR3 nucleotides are TGTGCCAGCAGCTCTGCCCGGGGGGGAGAGACCCAGTACTTC.

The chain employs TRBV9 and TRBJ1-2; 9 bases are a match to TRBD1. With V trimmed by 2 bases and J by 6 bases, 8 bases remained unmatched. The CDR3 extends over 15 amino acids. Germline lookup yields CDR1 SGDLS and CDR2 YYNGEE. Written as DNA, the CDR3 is TGTGCCAGCAGCGTCCAACAGGGGGCTGGCGATGGCTACACCTTC. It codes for CASSVQQGAGDGYTF. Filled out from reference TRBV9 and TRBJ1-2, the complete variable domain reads DSGVTQTPKHLITATGQRVTLRCSPRSGDLSVYWYQQSLDQGLQFLIQYYNGEERAKGNILERFSAQQFPDLHSELNLSSLELGDSALYFCASSVQQGAGDGYTFGSGTRLTVV.

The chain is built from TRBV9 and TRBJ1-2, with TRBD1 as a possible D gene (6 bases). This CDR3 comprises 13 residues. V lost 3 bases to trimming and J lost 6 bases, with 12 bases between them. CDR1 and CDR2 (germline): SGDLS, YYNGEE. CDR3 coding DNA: TGTGCCAGCAGCGCAGGGGAGTGGAATGGCTACACCTTC. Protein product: CASSAGEWNGYTF.